Following are 24 T cell receptor beta chains from one sample sequenced in a study of identifying expanded T cells in peripheral blood. TCRdb's copy holds only in-frame clones and misses some; the assay was immunoSEQ multiplex PCR. The data hold 75,000 to 95,000 clones, with about 90% observed a single time. Sequenced material: blood. The receptors come from a person between 18 and 75 years old in good health.

This clone was observed a single time. The J gene is TRBJ2-3, the V gene TRBV10-2; D gene uncertain. Per germline, CDR1 WSHSY and CDR2 SAAADI. Trimming stripped 2 bases from V and 7 bases from J, with 7 bases between. CDR3 length: 12 residues. CDR3 coding DNA: TGCGCCAGCAGTGAGAGTACGAATACGCAGTATTTT. Translating it yields CASSESTNTQYF.

This clone has a handful of counts. This chain uses TRBV10-2 with TRBJ2-5, with 9 bases matching TRBD2. The germline V gene has CDR1 WSHSY and CDR2 SAAADI. The V gene end was trimmed by 6 bases and the J gene end by 4 bases; junction bases not matched to a gene: 3. The CDR3 runs 13 residues. The CDR3 reads CASSAGGGETQYF. CDR3 DNA sequence: TGCGCCAGCAGCGCGGGGGGGGGAGAGACCCAGTACTTC.

The chain carries TRBV7-9 and TRBJ1-2; D is unresolved. Per germline, CDR1 SEHNR and CDR2 FQNEAQ (reference sequence). V lost 3 bases and J 5 bases, leaving 7 bases between the germline ends. The CDR3 contains 12 residues. In DNA, the CDR3 is TGTGCCAGCAGCTTGGGATCGTATGGCTACACCTTC. It translates to CASSLGSYGYTF.

The chain carries TRBV30 and TRBJ1-1; the D gene is possibly TRBD1 (6 bases). CDR1 and CDR2 (germline): GTSNPN, SVGIG (reference sequence). The V end was cut by 0 bases, the J end by 3 bases, with 17 bases between. This CDR3 spans 16 amino acids. The CDR3 is CAWSVGWGAGDTEAFF. The CDR3, as DNA: TGTGCCTGGAGTGTAGGTTGGGGGGCGGGGGACACTGAAGCTTTCTTT.

This clone has a single count. This chain joins TRBV4-1 and TRBJ2-2; TRBD2 agrees at 8 bases. Trimming took 0 bases from V and 5 from J; bases not matched to a gene: 17. CDR3 size: 20 residues. Germline V CDR1 and CDR2: MGHRA, YSYEKL. The CDR3 region is CASSQERKGIAGPGTGELFF. The CDR3 DNA sequence: TGCGCCAGCAGCCAAGAAAGGAAGGGAATAGCGGGGCCCGGAACCGGGGAGCTGTTTTTT.

The rearrangement links TRBV6-4 to TRBJ1-1; D unclear. V lost 3 bases and J lost 5, with 7 bases in between. Looked up from germline, CDR1 is MRHNA and CDR2 is SNTAGT. The CDR3 consists of 12 residues. CDR3 protein: CASSEAITEAFF. CDR3 in DNA: TGTGCCAGCAGTGAGGCGATTACTGAAGCTTTCTTT.

This clone was counted a single time. The gene calls are TRBV7-2 and TRBJ1-2; 8 bases agree with TRBD1. Germline V CDR1 and CDR2: SGHTA, FQGNSA. The CDR3 totals 13 residues. V was pared by 4 bases and J by 8 bases, with 6 bases of the junction left unmatched. Here the CDR3 DNA reads TGTGCCAGCAGCTCTTACAGGGGGGAAGGCTACACCTTC. Protein product: CASSSYRGEGYTF.

The chain combines TRBV7-8 with TRBJ1-3; D remains ambiguous. V was cut by 2 bases and J by 4 bases, with 12 bases left in between. Germline values: CDR1 SGHVS, CDR2 FQNEAQ. CDR3 size: 15 residues. CDR3 in amino acids: CASSLFGLWGNTIYF. CDR3 DNA sequence: TGTGCCAGCAGCTTATTCGGGTTGTGGGGAAACACCATATATTTT.

The chain combines TRBV5-1 with TRBJ2-7; possibly TRBD1 or TRBD2 for D (5 bases each). The CDR3 is made up of 14 amino acids. V dropped 6 bases and J dropped 2 bases, with 15 bases sitting between them. Germline assignment: CDR1 SGHRS and CDR2 YFSETQ. CDR3 in DNA: TGCGCCAGCACCGGATACGGGGCCCCCTACGAGCAGTACTTC. Translated: CASTGYGAPYEQYF.

The chain employs TRBV6-1 and TRBJ2-1; 10 bases agree with TRBD1. J gave up 10 bases and V 10 bases, and 16 bases lay outside the gene matches. The CDR3 spans 15 residues. Germline V gene sequence: CDR1 MNHNS, CDR2 SASEGT. CDR3 in amino acids: CATYGAGQGSEEQFF. The CDR3 DNA reads TGTGCCACCTATGGGGCGGGACAGGGGTCGGAGGAGCAGTTCTTC.

V is TRBV6-1 and J is TRBJ1-5; maybe TRBD1 (5 bases). V dropped 0 bases and J dropped 4 bases, with 16 bases sitting between them. Germline V gives CDR1 MNHNS, CDR2 SASEGT. This CDR3 has 17 amino acids. CDR3 region: CASSEALVGTRNQPQHF. The CDR3 nucleotides read TGTGCCAGCAGTGAAGCGCTCGTGGGGACGCGGAATCAGCCCCAGCATTTT.

CDR3 protein: CAWTHPPSYGYTF. The CDR3 bases are TGTGCCTGGACTCACCCTCCAAGCTATGGCTACACCTTC. The rearrangement joins TRBV30 to TRBJ1-2; D gene uncertain. The V end lost 4 bases, the J end lost 4 bases, and 13 bases lay between the germline ends. Germline assignment: CDR1 GTSNPN and CDR2 SVGIG (reference sequence). The CDR3 covers 13 residues.

The V and J genes are TRBV7-9 and TRBJ2-3; tentatively, D is TRBD2 (6 bases). Germline lookup yields CDR1 SEHNR and CDR2 FQNEAQ (reference sequence). The V end was cut by 1 base, the J end by 0 bases, with 11 bases between. The CDR3 contains 16 residues. CDR3 amino acids: CASSLGVGGSTDTQYF. The CDR3 bases are TGTGCCAGCAGCTTAGGGGTCGGGGGAAGCACAGATACGCAGTATTTT.

The J gene is TRBJ1-1, the V gene TRBV5-1; TRBD1 matches 7 bases. With 4 bases clipped from V and 4 bases from J, the junction kept 7 bases outside the gene matches. The CDR3 consists of 14 residues. Germline CDR1 SGHRS, CDR2 YFSETQ. CDR3 in amino acids: CASSVGGTATEAFF. In DNA, the CDR3 is TGCGCCAGCAGCGTGGGCGGGACAGCCACTGAAGCTTTCTTT.

J is TRBJ2-3 and V is TRBV14; possible D gene TRBD1, 5 bases. Trimming pared 3 bases from V and 1 base from J, leaving 14 bases between. The CDR3 is 16 amino acids. Germline V CDR1 and CDR2: SGHDN, FVKESK. The CDR3 reads CASSHYRGKGTDTQYF. In DNA form, the CDR3 reads TGTGCCAGCAGCCACTATAGGGGAAAGGGCACAGATACGCAGTATTTT. The variable domain in full, completed from reference TRBV14 and TRBJ2-3, reads EAGVTQFPSHSVIEKGQTVTLRCDPISGHDNLYWYRRVMGKEIKFLLHFVKESKQDESGMPNNRFLAERTGGTYSTLKVQPAELEDSGVYFCASSHYRGKGTDTQYFGPGTRLTVL.

This chain links TRBV13 with TRBJ2-7, with 10 bases aligning to TRBD1. This CDR3 has 16 amino acids. Trimming took 4 bases from V and 5 from J; bases not matched to a gene: 11. In germline, CDR1 is PRHDT, CDR2 FYEKMQ (reference sequence). The CDR3 here is CASSSATGQGRHEQYF. The CDR3 DNA reads TGTGCCAGCAGCTCCGCGACGGGACAGGGGAGGCACGAGCAGTACTTC. Supplemented by reference TRBV13 and TRBJ2-7, the full variable domain reads AAGVIQSPRHLIKEKRETATLKCYPIPRHDTVYWYQQGPGQDPQFLISFYEKMQSDKGSIPDRFSAQQFSDYHSELNMSSLELGDSALYFCASSSATGQGRHEQYFGPGTRLTVT.

CDR3 residues: CASSGGREHQPQHF. CDR3 nucleotide sequence: TGTGCCAGCAGTGGGGGACGGGAGCATCAGCCCCAGCATTTT. The V gene is TRBV25-1, the J gene TRBJ1-5; possible D gene TRBD1, 5 bases. V was trimmed by 4 bases and J by 5 bases, leaving 12 bases between them. The CDR3 is made up of 14 amino acids. From germline, CDR1 is MGHDK and CDR2 SYGVNS.

The chain uses TRBV7-2 and TRBJ1-1; D is ambiguous. Trimming stripped 0 bases from V and 1 base from J, with 15 bases between. The CDR3 length is 17 residues. Per the germline V gene, CDR1 is SGHTA and CDR2 is FQGNSA. CDR3 DNA sequence: TGTGCCAGCAGCTTAGCGCAGGACCGATTAAGGAACACTGAAGCTTTCTTT. Translation: CASSLAQDRLRNTEAFF.

The chain employs TRBV6-5 and TRBJ1-5, with unresolved D. The V end was cut by 6 bases, the J end by 5 bases, with 8 bases between. This CDR3 contains 12 residues. Germline-derived CDR1 and CDR2 are MNHEY and SVGAGI. Here the CDR3 DNA reads TGTGCCAGCAGCCAAAATGATCAGCCCCAGCATTTT. It is translated as CASSQNDQPQHF.

CDR3 coding DNA: TGTGCCAGCAGCCAAGATAGAAATCAGCCCCAGCATTTT. Protein: CASSQDRNQPQHF. The J gene is TRBJ1-5, the V gene TRBV4-2; D gene ambiguous. Germline V gene sequence: CDR1 LGHNA, CDR2 YNFKEQ. V was shortened by 0 bases and J by 4 bases, with 4 bases between the two germline ends. There are 13 residues in the CDR3.

V usage is TRBV18 and J usage is TRBJ2-7, with D tentatively TRBD1 or TRBD2 (6 bases each). Germline CDR1 reads KGHSH; CDR2 reads LQKENI. The V end lost 2 bases, the J end lost 5 bases, and 13 bases lay between the germline ends. The CDR3 has 14 amino acids. The CDR3 DNA is TGTGCCAGCTCACCAACGGGGGCGGCTAACGAGCAGTACTTC. Translated: CASSPTGAANEQYF.

J is TRBJ1-1 and V is TRBV14; TRBD1 is a possible D gene (5 bases). CDR3 length: 19 amino acids. The germline V gene has CDR1 SGHDN and CDR2 FVKESK. V lost 1 base, J lost 0 bases, and 21 bases lay in between. As DNA, the CDR3 is TGTGCCAGCAGCCAAGGTTATTCGGGGCTCGTTTCCATGAACACTGAAGCTTTCTTT. Protein product: CASSQGYSGLVSMNTEAFF.

The chain has TRBV6-6 and TRBJ1-2, with a tentative D call TRBD1 (5 bases). The germline gives CDR1 MNHNY, CDR2 SVGAGI (reference sequence). Trimming shortened V by 2 bases and J by 2 bases, and 9 bases separated the two germline ends. The CDR3 has 14 residues. The CDR3 sequence: CASSYKTENYGYTF. CDR3 coding DNA: TGTGCCAGCAGTTACAAGACAGAGAACTATGGCTACACCTTC.

The J gene is TRBJ2-1, the V gene TRBV6-5; D may be TRBD1 (6 bases). The V gene lost 4 bases and the J gene lost 9 bases, with 10 bases spanning the gap. CDR3 length: 12 residues. The germline V gene encodes CDR1 MNHEY and CDR2 SVGAGI. CDR3 sequence (DNA): TGTGCCAGCAGTTTCTTACAGGGTGAGCAGTTCTTC. Amino acid sequence: CASSFLQGEQFF.